These T cell receptor beta chains were read from a single sample in a study of blood T cell repertoires in COVID-19. TCRdb keeps only in-frame clones here, not all; method: immunoSEQ multiplex PCR. Altogether roughly 300,000 clones are present, around 87% being singletons, with the ten largest covering approximately 7.8%. The sample was peripheral blood. Receptors were obtained from a woman in her 50s who had recovered from COVID-19. The CDR3 runs from the conserved cysteine through the conserved F or W. Fields, in order: clone size, CDR3 length, D gene, V gene, J gene, CDR3 DNA, CDR3 protein. The D gene is left open where the match is weak. Expanded clones are given a class, and other clones once, few, many or no size at all.

abundance: -; len: 13; d_gene: -; v_gene: TRBV6-5; j_gene: TRBJ1-1; CDR3nt: TGTGCCATCCGAAGGGGGGGGAACACTGAAGCTTTCTTT; CDR3aa: CAIRRGGNTEAFF
abundance: -; len: 16; d_gene: TRBD2; v_gene: TRBV6-4; j_gene: TRBJ2-2; CDR3nt: TGTGCCAGCGCCCGACTGAGCGGGGTGGAAACCGGGGAGCTGTTTTTT; CDR3aa: CASARLSGVETGELFF
abundance: -; len: 17; d_gene: TRBD1; v_gene: TRBV20-1; j_gene: TRBJ1-6; CDR3nt: TGCAGTGCTAGTTCGGGACAGGGTGGATCCTATAATTCACCCCTCCACTTT; CDR3aa: CSASSGQGGSYNSPLHF
abundance: once; len: 14; d_gene: TRBD1; v_gene: TRBV6-5; j_gene: TRBJ2-5; CDR3nt: TGTGCCAGCAGAAGGGACAGGGGCCAAGAGACCCAGTACTTC; CDR3aa: CASRRDRGQETQYF
abundance: -; len: 15; d_gene: TRBD1; v_gene: TRBV5-1; j_gene: TRBJ1-2; CDR3nt: TGCGCCAGCAGCCCGTCGGGACAGGGGTACTATGGCTACACCTTC; CDR3aa: CASSPSGQGYYGYTF
abundance: -; len: 15; d_gene: -; v_gene: TRBV13; j_gene: TRBJ1-2; CDR3nt: TGTGCCAGCAGCTACGACAGCCAAGGCGGCTATGGCTACACCTTC; CDR3aa: CASSYDSQGGYGYTF
abundance: few; len: 16; d_gene: TRBD2; v_gene: TRBV6-2/TRBV6-3; j_gene: TRBJ2-5; CDR3nt: TGTGCCAGCAGTTACTACGCGGGAGGCAGTTTTGAGACCCAGTACTTC; CDR3aa: CASSYYAGGSFETQYF
abundance: -; len: 14; d_gene: -; v_gene: TRBV6-2/TRBV6-3; j_gene: TRBJ2-5; CDR3nt: TGTGCCAGCAGTTCGCGACTAGGGCAAGAGACCCAGTACTTC; CDR3aa: CASSSRLGQETQYF
abundance: once; len: 15; d_gene: TRBD2; v_gene: TRBV19; j_gene: TRBJ2-1; CDR3nt: TGTGCCAGTAGTATATCTTCTAGCGGTAACAATGAGCAGTTCTTC; CDR3aa: CASSISSSGNNEQFF
abundance: once; len: 13; d_gene: -; v_gene: TRBV11-2; j_gene: TRBJ2-1; CDR3nt: TGTGCCAGCAGCTTAAGCTCAGGGAATGAGCAGTTCTTC; CDR3aa: CASSLSSGNEQFF
abundance: -; len: 12; d_gene: -; v_gene: TRBV19; j_gene: TRBJ1-2; CDR3nt: TGTGCCAGTAGAACAGGGTTTCTTGGCTACACCTTC; CDR3aa: CASRTGFLGYTF
abundance: -; len: 13; d_gene: TRBD2; v_gene: TRBV29-1; j_gene: TRBJ2-1; CDR3nt: TGCAGCTCAGGACTAGCAGACCACAATGAGCAGTTCTTC; CDR3aa: CSSGLADHNEQFF
abundance: -; len: 14; d_gene: -; v_gene: TRBV29-1; j_gene: TRBJ1-1; CDR3nt: TGCAGCGTTGGGATGGGCAGGGAGAACACTGAAGCTTTCTTT; CDR3aa: CSVGMGRENTEAFF
abundance: -; len: 15; d_gene: TRBD1; v_gene: TRBV6-2/TRBV6-3; j_gene: TRBJ1-5; CDR3nt: TGTGCCAGCAGTTTCCAGGGGGCGAGCAATCAGCCCCAGCATTTT; CDR3aa: CASSFQGASNQPQHF
abundance: -; len: 13; d_gene: TRBD1; v_gene: TRBV30; j_gene: TRBJ1-4; CDR3nt: TGTGCCGGGACAGTTTCAACTAATGAAAAACTGTTTTTT; CDR3aa: CAGTVSTNEKLFF
abundance: once; len: 14; d_gene: -; v_gene: TRBV28; j_gene: TRBJ2-3; CDR3nt: TGTGCCAGCAGCACCGACAGAACCACAGATACGCAGTATTTT; CDR3aa: CASSTDRTTDTQYF
abundance: once; len: 15; d_gene: TRBD2; v_gene: TRBV6-5; j_gene: TRBJ2-2; CDR3nt: TGTGCCAGCAGACTAGCGGGAGGGCCGGTCGGGGAGCTGTTTTTT; CDR3aa: CASRLAGGPVGELFF
abundance: -; len: 15; d_gene: TRBD2; v_gene: TRBV2; j_gene: TRBJ2-7; CDR3nt: TGTGCCAGCAGTGAAGTAGCGGGAGGGTTTTACGAGCAGTACTTC; CDR3aa: CASSEVAGGFYEQYF
abundance: -; len: 12; d_gene: -; v_gene: TRBV5-6; j_gene: TRBJ1-4; CDR3nt: TGTGCCAGCAGCCACGGGAAAGGCAAACTGTTTTTT; CDR3aa: CASSHGKGKLFF
abundance: -; len: 16; d_gene: TRBD1; v_gene: TRBV28; j_gene: TRBJ2-1; CDR3nt: TGTGCCAGCAGTTTGTTACCCGGACAGGGGGGCGATGAGCAGTTCTTC; CDR3aa: CASSLLPGQGGDEQFF
abundance: -; len: 13; d_gene: TRBD1; v_gene: TRBV12-3/TRBV12-4; j_gene: TRBJ1-2; CDR3nt: TGTGCCAGCAAGAAGACAGGGTCTGGCGGCTACACCTTC; CDR3aa: CASKKTGSGGYTF
abundance: -; len: 13; d_gene: -; v_gene: TRBV10-3; j_gene: TRBJ2-1; CDR3nt: TGTGCCATCAAACCAGATCCCTACAATGAGCAGTTCTTC; CDR3aa: CAIKPDPYNEQFF
abundance: -; len: 14; d_gene: -; v_gene: TRBV13; j_gene: TRBJ1-5; CDR3nt: TGTGCCAGCAGCTTGGGGGGGTTTAATCAGCCCCAGCATTTT; CDR3aa: CASSLGGFNQPQHF
abundance: -; len: 17; d_gene: -; v_gene: TRBV30; j_gene: TRBJ1-6; CDR3nt: TGTGCCTGGAGTGTACCATACTCGAGCTCCTATAATTCACCCCTCCACTTT; CDR3aa: CAWSVPYSSSYNSPLHF
abundance: -; len: 14; d_gene: -; v_gene: TRBV7-9; j_gene: TRBJ1-2; CDR3nt: TGTGCCAGCAGCTTAGCCGCAGGGGACTATGGCTACACCTTC; CDR3aa: CASSLAAGDYGYTF
abundance: once; len: 11; d_gene: -; v_gene: TRBV20-1; j_gene: TRBJ2-7; CDR3nt: TGCAGTGCCGCGGATGCCTACGAGCAGTACTTC; CDR3aa: CSAADAYEQYF
abundance: once; len: 12; d_gene: -; v_gene: TRBV6-2/TRBV6-3; j_gene: TRBJ1-1; CDR3nt: TGTGCCAGCAGCCAAATTGACGGGGAGGCTTTCTTT; CDR3aa: CASSQIDGEAFF
abundance: -; len: 12; d_gene: -; v_gene: TRBV28; j_gene: TRBJ1-6; CDR3nt: TGTGCCAGTCGACAAAGTAATTCACCCCTCCACTTT; CDR3aa: CASRQSNSPLHF
abundance: -; len: 15; d_gene: TRBD2; v_gene: TRBV4-1; j_gene: TRBJ2-1; CDR3nt: TGCGCCAGCAGCCCCTTAGCGGGAGGGCCCTATGAGCAGTTCTTC; CDR3aa: CASSPLAGGPYEQFF
abundance: once; len: 12; d_gene: -; v_gene: TRBV30; j_gene: TRBJ1-4; CDR3nt: TGTGCCTGGAGTGAAGAGACAGGCAAACTGTTTTTT; CDR3aa: CAWSEETGKLFF
abundance: -; len: 19; d_gene: TRBD2; v_gene: TRBV7-9; j_gene: TRBJ2-3; CDR3nt: TGTGCCAGCAGCTTACGGACTAGCGGGAGGGAGGGGACCACAGATACGCAGTATTTT; CDR3aa: CASSLRTSGREGTTDTQYF
abundance: -; len: 14; d_gene: -; v_gene: TRBV6-6; j_gene: TRBJ1-2; CDR3nt: TGTGCCAGCAGTTTACCTACAGGGAGGGATGGCTACACCTTC; CDR3aa: CASSLPTGRDGYTF
abundance: -; len: 13; d_gene: TRBD2; v_gene: TRBV29-1; j_gene: TRBJ2-2; CDR3nt: TGCAGCGTCGTCCGGGGGGGAGGCGGGGAGCTGTTTTTT; CDR3aa: CSVVRGGGGELFF
abundance: -; len: 12; d_gene: -; v_gene: TRBV6-5; j_gene: TRBJ1-2; CDR3nt: TGTGCCAGCAGCCCAACAGGGTATGGCTACACCTTC; CDR3aa: CASSPTGYGYTF
abundance: -; len: 11; d_gene: -; v_gene: TRBV28; j_gene: TRBJ2-3; CDR3nt: TGTGCCAGCAGTCATATAGCGGCGCAGTATTTT; CDR3aa: CASSHIAAQYF